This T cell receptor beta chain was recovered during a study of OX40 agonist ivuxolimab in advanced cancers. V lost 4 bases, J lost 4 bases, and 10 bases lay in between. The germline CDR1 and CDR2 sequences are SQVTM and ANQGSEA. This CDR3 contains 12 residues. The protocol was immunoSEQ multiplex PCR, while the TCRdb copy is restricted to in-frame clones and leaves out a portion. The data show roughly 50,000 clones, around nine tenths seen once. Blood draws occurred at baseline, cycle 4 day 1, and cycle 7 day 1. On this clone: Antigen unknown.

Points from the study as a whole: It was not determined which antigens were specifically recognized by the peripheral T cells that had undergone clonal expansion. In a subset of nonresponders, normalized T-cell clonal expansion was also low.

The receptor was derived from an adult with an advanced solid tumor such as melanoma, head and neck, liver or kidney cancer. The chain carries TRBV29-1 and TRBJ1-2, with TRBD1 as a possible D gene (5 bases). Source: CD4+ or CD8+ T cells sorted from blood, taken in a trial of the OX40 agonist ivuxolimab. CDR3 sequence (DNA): TGCAGCGTTGCGGACACGTTCTATGGCTACACCTTC. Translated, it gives CSVADTFYGYTF. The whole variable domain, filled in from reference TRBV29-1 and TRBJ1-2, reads SAVISQKPSRDICQRGTSLTIQCQVDSQVTMMFWYRQQPGQSLTLIATANQGSEATYESGFVIDKFPISRPNLTFSTLTVSNMSPEDSSIYLCSVADTFYGYTFGSGTRLTVV.